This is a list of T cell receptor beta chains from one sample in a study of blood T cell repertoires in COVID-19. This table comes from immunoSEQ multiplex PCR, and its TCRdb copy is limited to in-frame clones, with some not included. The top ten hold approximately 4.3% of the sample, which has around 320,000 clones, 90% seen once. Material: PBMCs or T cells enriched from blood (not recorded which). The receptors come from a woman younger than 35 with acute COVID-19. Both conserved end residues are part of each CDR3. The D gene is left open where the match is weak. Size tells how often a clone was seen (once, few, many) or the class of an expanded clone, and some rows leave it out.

TGTGCCAGCAGCTTGGACAGGGGTTCCTACGAGCAGTACTTC CASSLDRGSYEQYF TRBJ2-7 14 TRBV5-6 . TRBD1
TGTGCCAGCAGTTTAAGGCCAGGGGGTAGCAATCAGCCCCAGCATTTT CASSLRPGGSNQPQHF TRBJ1-5 16 TRBV28 . TRBD1
TGTGCCAGCAGCCTGCCTCCGGACAGGTTACTCTCACCCCTCCACTTT CASSLPPDRLLSPLHF TRBJ1-6 16 TRBV5-8 . TRBD1
TGTGCCAGCAGTTTTGGGGTCGGGGGTCCCCCCTACGAGCAGTACTTC CASSFGVGGPPYEQYF TRBJ2-7 16 TRBV28 . .
TGTGCCAGCAGCCAAGGGGCTTTTAGAGACTATGGCTACACCTTC CASSQGAFRDYGYTF TRBJ1-2 15 TRBV3-1/TRBV3-2 . .
TGTGCCACCCATGGACAGTATGGAGGCACTGAAGCTTTCTTT CATHGQYGGTEAFF TRBJ1-1 14 TRBV6-5 . .
TGTGCCAGCAGGGCCCTGGGAAACACCATATATTTT CASRALGNTIYF TRBJ1-3 12 TRBV28 . .
TGTGCCAGCAGCTTATCGGGAGCGAGCGGGGAGCTGTTTTTT CASSLSGASGELFF TRBJ2-2 14 TRBV7-3 . .
TGTGCCAGCAGTTACGGGACAGTTGCCTACAATGAGCAGTTCTTC CASSYGTVAYNEQFF TRBJ2-1 15 TRBV7-9 . TRBD1
TGTGCCAGTAGTATACACGGAGGACAGGCGAACACTGAAGCTTTCTTT CASSIHGGQANTEAFF TRBJ1-1 16 TRBV19 . TRBD1
TGTGCCAGCAGCCAAGGATATGTAGGGGCTGGAAACACCATATATTTT CASSQGYVGAGNTIYF TRBJ1-3 16 TRBV4-2 . .
TGTGCCAGCAGTTTGACAAACCGAGTAAATCAGCCCCAGCATTTT CASSLTNRVNQPQHF TRBJ1-5 15 TRBV9 . .
TGTGCCATCAGTGAGCGAGATCAGGGCGACTATGGCTACACCTTC CAISERDQGDYGYTF TRBJ1-2 15 TRBV10-3 . .
TGTGCCAGCAGCCCGCGGACAGGGCAGAGTCAGCCCCAGCATTTT CASSPRTGQSQPQHF TRBJ1-5 15 TRBV11-2 . TRBD1
TGTGCCATCAGTGAGTCGTGGACGGGAGGGCCTACCGGGGAGCTGTTTTTT CAISESWTGGPTGELFF TRBJ2-2 17 TRBV10-3 once TRBD2
TGCGCCAGCAGCTTGTTAGCGGGAGAACTCAATGAGCAGTTCTTC CASSLLAGELNEQFF TRBJ2-1 15 TRBV5-1 . TRBD2
TGTGCCTGGACAGGGGGTAGCAATCAGCCCCAGCATTTT CAWTGGSNQPQHF TRBJ1-5 13 TRBV30 once TRBD1
TGTGCCAGCAGTTTTCGGGGGGCTCGGTCCTACGAGCAGTACTTC CASSFRGARSYEQYF TRBJ2-7 15 TRBV28 . .
TGTGCCAGCTCAGTAGGGGTCGACCAGCCCCAGCATTTT CASSVGVDQPQHF TRBJ1-5 13 TRBV18 once .
TGTGCCAGCAGCCTTGGACTGGGGGGCTATGGCTACACCTTC CASSLGLGGYGYTF TRBJ1-2 14 TRBV6-5 . .
TGTGCCAGCCTACAGGGGGCGAATGAAGCTTTCTTT CASLQGANEAFF TRBJ1-1 12 TRBV6-5 many TRBD1
TGTGCCAGCTTAAAATGGGGACAGACGTATCAGCCCCAGCATTTT CASLKWGQTYQPQHF TRBJ1-5 15 TRBV21-1 . .
TGTGCCAGCAGGGAACAGGGATACGAGCAGTACTTC CASREQGYEQYF TRBJ2-7 12 TRBV12-3/TRBV12-4 . .